The entry below gives a single T cell receptor beta chain sequence along with its context. Its antigen is unidentified. This entry comes from a study of OX40 agonist ivuxolimab in advanced cancers. Study-level results: Some of the lowest clonal expansion was seen in partial responders at 0.1-3.0 mg/kg.

CDR1 and CDR2 (germline): MDHEN, SYDVKM. The ends were cut back, 3 bases at V and 2 bases at J, with 11 bases in the middle. This CDR3 is built from 15 residues. Using immunoSEQ multiplex PCR, the repertoire was profiled, and TCRdb retains in-frame clones only, with some absent. This sample has approximately 31,000 clones, with about 92% found just once. Sequences were derived from CD4+ or CD8+ T cells sorted from blood, sampled in a trial of the OX40 agonist ivuxolimab. The chain joins TRBV28 to TRBJ2-1; tentatively, D is TRBD1 (7 bases). The TCR originated in an adult with an advanced solid tumor such as melanoma, head and neck, liver or kidney cancer. The DNA for the CDR3 is TGTGCCAGCAGTTTGGGCAGGGGGGCCTACAATGAGCAGTTCTTC. Its protein is CASSLGRGAYNEQFF.